This T cell receptor beta chain was profiled in a study of blood T cell repertoires in COVID-19. Overall study: Whether acute or convalescent, the COVID-19 samples came from the United States, Italy and Spain.

Only in-frame clones appear in the TCRdb table, and some are missing; sequencing was by immunoSEQ multiplex PCR. The sample contains 400,000 to 450,000 clones, 88% of which appear only once. The CDR3 runs 11 residues. In germline, CDR1 is SEHNR, CDR2 FQNEAQ (reference sequence). V lost 1 base, J lost 8 bases, and 5 bases lay in between. The TCR was taken from a woman aged 45 to 65 with COVID-19, enrolled during active disease. The chain is built from TRBV7-9 and TRBJ2-5; D is undetermined. Sequencing was done on a sample of peripheral blood. The CDR3 reads CASSLGGTQYF. CDR3 DNA: TGTGCCAGCAGCTTAGGAGGCACCCAGTACTTC. Filled out from reference TRBV7-9 and TRBJ2-5, the complete variable domain reads DTGVSQNPRHKITKRGQNVTFRCDPISEHNRLYWYRQTLGQGPEFLTYFQNEAQLEKSRLLSDRFSAERPKGSFSTLEIQRTEQGDSAMYLCASSLGGTQYFGPGTRLLVL.